The 23 T cell receptor beta chains below were found in one sample sequenced in a study of blood T cell repertoires in COVID-19 (dated by TCRdb to about 2020). To prepare the library, the immunoSEQ multiplex PCR assay was applied. What TCRdb holds here is the immuneACCESS table cut down to in-frame rearrangements. Part of the clones is not present; checked against another copy, under half of the missing clones reflect an unresolved V gene, and the others are unexplained. The sample table contains around 170,000 clones; only one count was recorded for 84% of them. The top ten clonotypes cover roughly 8% of the sample. The specimen sequenced was PBMCs or T cells enriched from blood (not recorded which). The receptor set was obtained from a woman in her fifties or sixties who had recovered from COVID-19.

J is TRBJ2-6 and V is TRBV6-2 or TRBV6-3, with 9 bases identical to TRBD1. J gave up 4 bases and V 4 bases, and 20 bases lay outside the gene matches. This CDR3 is built from 21 residues. Germline CDR1 reads MNHEY; CDR2 reads SVGEGT. The CDR3 DNA follows: TGTGCCAGCAGTTCTAGGTATCGATCCGGGACAGGGATGAAGGGGGCCAACGTCCTGACTTTC. Protein: CASSSRYRSGTGMKGANVLTF.

The V call is TRBV6-5, the J call TRBJ1-2, with D unclear. This CDR3 has 14 residues. Between the trimmed V and J ends, which lost 6 bases and 7 bases, there was a span of 18 bases. The germline V gene encodes CDR1 MNHEY and CDR2 SVGAGI. CDR3 loop: CASRPGLTLSGYTF. The CDR3 bases are TGTGCCAGCAGACCCGGACTTACCCTAAGTGGCTACACCTTC.

This clone appeared a single time. Other DNA sequences from this sample encode an identical CDR3 as well. The gene calls are TRBV5-1 and TRBJ1-2, with 8 bases aligning to TRBD1. The CDR3 extends over 12 amino acids. The germline gives CDR1 SGHRS, CDR2 YFSETQ. V lost 4 bases, J lost 6 bases, and 2 bases stayed unmatched. The CDR3 DNA sequence: TGCGCCAGCAGCCTACAGGGGGATGGCTACACCTTC. It translates to CASSLQGDGYTF.

V is TRBV20-1 and J is TRBJ1-2; no firm D call. Germline V gene sequence: CDR1 DFQATT, CDR2 SNEGSKA (reference sequence). The CDR3 extends over 11 amino acids. V lost 2 bases to trimming and J lost 8 bases, with 9 bases between them. Written as DNA, the CDR3 is TGCAGTGCTAGACTCCCGGTCGGCTACACCTTC. Amino acid sequence: CSARLPVGYTF.

A single count supports this clone. This chain connects TRBV21-1 to TRBJ2-3; the DNA was not used to check the table's D call, TRBD2. TRBV21-1 is tagged as a pseudogene. The CDR3 has 21 residues. The CDR3 DNA follows: TGTGCCAGCAGCAATCAACCGGGACTAGGTTCGATTGGTGGGAGCACAGATACGCAGTATTTT. Amino acid sequence: CASSNQPGLGSIGGSTDTQYF.

The V and J genes are TRBV7-9 and TRBJ2-7; tentatively, D is TRBD2 (5 bases). With 2 bases removed from V and 2 bases from J, the gap between germline ends came to 10 bases. The germline gives CDR1 SEHNR, CDR2 FQNEAQ (reference sequence). The CDR3 totals 14 residues. In DNA form, the CDR3 reads TGTGCCAGCAGCTTACCCCGGGAAACCTACGAGCAGTACTTC. Translated, it gives CASSLPRETYEQYF. The full variable domain, its missing parts supplied by reference TRBV7-9 and TRBJ2-7, is DTGVSQNPRHKITKRGQNVTFRCDPISEHNRLYWYRQTLGQGPEFLTYFQNEAQLEKSRLLSDRFSAERPKGSFSTLEIQRTEQGDSAMYLCASSLPRETYEQYFGPGTRLTVT.

The genes are TRBV7-2 and TRBJ2-1; D is ambiguous. V dropped 1 base and J dropped 2 bases, with 15 bases sitting between them. Germline V gives CDR1 SGHTA, CDR2 FQGNSA. CDR3 length: 17 residues. The CDR3 region is CASSLVRRSRTYNEQFF. For the CDR3, the DNA is TGTGCCAGCAGCTTAGTACGTCGGTCTCGAACCTACAATGAGCAGTTCTTC. Looking up the rest from reference TRBV7-2 and TRBJ2-1 gives the full variable domain: GAGVSQSPSNKVTEKGKDVELRCDPISGHTALYWYRQSLGQGLEFLIYFQGNSAPDKSGLPSDRFSAERTGGSVSTLTIQRTQQEDSAVYLCASSLVRRSRTYNEQFFGPGTRLTVL.

The J gene is TRBJ1-2, the V gene TRBV29-1, with TRBD1 matching 10 bases. V gave up 5 bases and J gave up 5 bases; unmatched junction bases: 14. This CDR3 comprises 16 residues. Germline V CDR1 and CDR2: SQVTM, ANQGSEA. CDR3 bases: TGCAGCGTTCAAGTTTGGGACAGGGGAAGAGGGTATGGCTACACCTTC. As protein: CSVQVWDRGRGYGYTF.

This clone was seen many times. The CDR3 DNA sequence: TGTGCCAGTAGTATAGCCTCGGGGTACACTGAAGCTTTCTTT. Translating it yields CASSIASGYTEAFF. The chain employs TRBV19 and TRBJ1-1, with D unresolved. V was clipped by 1 base and J by 3 bases, with 9 bases between them. This CDR3 contains 14 residues. CDR1 and CDR2 from the germline V gene are LNHDA and SQIVND (reference sequence).

This chain uses TRBV19 with TRBJ1-2; the match to TRBD1 covers 7 bases. CDR3 length: 14 amino acids. Trimming removed 7 bases from V and 4 bases from J; junction bases left unmatched: 9. Germline V gives CDR1 LNHDA, CDR2 SQIVND (reference sequence). CDR3 loop: CASNPGQRIYGYTF. The CDR3 region has the DNA TGTGCCAGTAACCCGGGACAGCGAATCTATGGCTACACCTTC.

The CDR3 DNA follows: TGTGCCAGCAGCTTCCCCGGGGGGACCACTGAAGCTTTCTTT. Translated, it gives CASSFPGGTTEAFF. The chain joins TRBV5-4 to TRBJ1-1; D is possibly TRBD1 (5 bases). The CDR3 consists of 14 residues. Trimming left V 2 bases short and J 4 bases short, with 12 bases between. From germline, CDR1 is SGHNT and CDR2 YYREEE (reference sequence).

The chain links TRBV6-6 to TRBJ1-2; no reliable D call. This CDR3 is built from 12 residues. The V end was cut by 7 bases, the J end by 4 bases, with 10 bases between. Germline V gives CDR1 MNHNY, CDR2 SVGAGI (reference sequence). The CDR3 nucleotides are TGTGCCAGCAAAACCGGCGGCTATGGCTACACCTTC. Translating it yields CASKTGGYGYTF.

In its sample, this clone was seen once. CDR3 nucleotide sequence: TGTGCCAGCAGCTTAGCAGACTTCCGGGACAGGGAAAACACCATATATTTT. It is translated as CASSLADFRDRENTIYF. The V and J genes are TRBV7-9 and TRBJ1-3, with 9 bases fitting TRBD1. Germline loops: CDR1 SEHNR, CDR2 FQNEAQ (reference sequence). The CDR3 totals 17 residues. The trim removed 0 bases at V and 6 bases at J, leaving 9 bases unmatched.

The chain employs TRBV12-3 or TRBV12-4 and TRBJ2-1, with TRBD1 identical over 7 bases. Trimming at V came to 3 bases and at J to 12 bases, leaving 8 bases not matched to a gene. CDR3 length equals 13 residues. The CDR3 sequence: CASSLGQPVLQFF. CDR3 sequence (DNA): TGTGCCAGCAGTTTGGGACAGCCCGTTCTGCAGTTCTTC.

V and J are TRBV7-9 and TRBJ2-1; 9 positions match TRBD2. The CDR3 contains 15 residues. Per germline, CDR1 SEHNR and CDR2 FQNEAQ (reference sequence). Trimming cost V 1 base and J 2 bases; bases outside gene matches: 0. The CDR3 loop is CASSLGLAAYNEQFF. CDR3 nucleotides: TGTGCCAGCAGCTTAGGACTAGCGGCCTACAATGAGCAGTTCTTC.

The chain couples TRBV7-9 to TRBJ2-1, with D tentatively TRBD1 (6 bases). This CDR3 has 15 residues. Trimming took 2 bases from V and 4 from J, leaving 12 bases between them. Germline CDR1 SEHNR, CDR2 FQNEAQ (reference sequence). CDR3 nucleotides: TGTGCCAGCAGCTTAAGGGCAGGGGCTTACAATGAGCAGTTCTTC. Translating gives CASSLRAGAYNEQFF.

The table lists this clone with a few counts. This chain uses TRBV5-1 with TRBJ2-2; TRBD1 matches at 8 bases. The CDR3 spans 15 residues. The germline gives CDR1 SGHRS, CDR2 YFSETQ. The junction had 2 bases not matched to a gene; V was cut back by 3 bases and J by 1 base. Here the CDR3 reads CASSWGTGNTGELFF. The CDR3 nucleotides read TGCGCCAGCAGCTGGGGGACAGGGAACACCGGGGAGCTGTTTTTT.

This CDR3 is CASSYSTGEVGNEQFF. CDR3 nucleotide sequence: TGTGCCAGCAGTTACTCGACAGGGGAGGTCGGCAATGAGCAGTTCTTC. V usage is TRBV6-2 or TRBV6-3 and J usage is TRBJ2-1; 8 bases fit TRBD1. Trimming removed 0 bases from V and 6 bases from J; junction bases left unmatched: 7. Germline V CDR1 and CDR2: MNHEY, SVGEGT. The CDR3 length is 16 residues.

This sequence joins TRBV25-1 and TRBJ2-7, with 10 bases aligning to TRBD2. Germline CDR1 MGHDK, CDR2 SYGVNS. The CDR3 consists of 17 residues. Trimming took 8 bases from V and 0 from J; bases not matched to a gene: 13. The DNA for the CDR3 is TGTGCCAGCCCGAAAACCCTAGCGGGAGAGAGCTCCTACGAGCAGTACTTC. Its translation is CASPKTLAGESSYEQYF.

CDR3 residues: CASSDLGTGGFGYTF. As DNA, the CDR3 is TGTGCCAGCAGTGACCTAGGGACAGGGGGATTTGGCTACACCTTC. The V and J genes are TRBV28 and TRBJ1-2, with 11 bases matching TRBD1. This CDR3 comprises 15 residues. Germline CDR1 reads MDHEN; CDR2 reads SYDVKM. V lost 5 bases to trimming and J lost 7 bases; unmatched junction nucleotides: 9.

The J gene is TRBJ1-2, the V gene TRBV3-1 (or the pseudogene TRBV3-2); 7 bases agree with TRBD1. The CDR3 is 13 residues long. CDR1 is LGHDT, CDR2 YNNKEL, per germline (reference sequence). V shed 4 bases, J shed 8 bases, and the junction held 7 bases outside the gene matches. The CDR3 DNA reads TGTGCCAGCAGCCTTCACAGGGGCCTCGGCTACACCTTC. It translates to CASSLHRGLGYTF.

V is TRBV11-3 and J is TRBJ2-5, with TRBD1 matching over 7 bases. The junction had 14 bases not matched to a gene; V was cut back by 6 bases and J by 7 bases. Germline V gene data show CDR1 as SGHNT and CDR2 as YENEEA. This CDR3 has 15 residues. CDR3 nucleotide sequence: TGTGCCAGCAGAGGATCCAGGGACAGCCGTGGGACCCAGTACTTC. It yields the protein CASRGSRDSRGTQYF.

The chain carries TRBV5-1 and TRBJ2-1; weak D call: TRBD1 (6 bases). V was clipped by 2 bases and J by 6 bases, with 9 bases between them. The CDR3 is 13 amino acids. The germline gives CDR1 SGHRS, CDR2 YFSETQ. CDR3 sequence reads: CASSFEGVNEQFF. CDR3 nucleotide sequence: TGCGCCAGCAGCTTCGAGGGGGTCAATGAGCAGTTCTTC.